This is a list of T cell receptor beta chains from one sample in a study of early T cells in non-severe SARS-CoV-2 infection. TCRdb recomputed calls from the 5' RACE reads with MiXCR, one row per CDR3 protein. The table records about 49,000 distinct CDR3 sequences, over 9.5% of them present only once. Sequencing input: whole blood. Every receptor here comes from an adult who was a healthcare worker with PCR-confirmed SARS-CoV-2 infection or an uninfected control (not recorded which). Both conserved end residues are part of each CDR3.

>TRBJ2-4|TRBV18
CASSPPGQGYSIQYF
>TRBJ2-3|TRBV29-1
CSVARGMNGDTQYF
>TRBJ1-1|TRBV6-2/TRBV6-3
CASSSPQGRAFF
>TRBJ2-1|TRBV20-1
CSQSWGADEQFF
>TRBJ1-2|TRBV27
CASSLFLRDGYTF
>TRBJ2-1|TRBV11-2
CASSPPYRDNEQFF
>TRBJ2-3|TRBV5-8
CASSLALGIDTQYF
>TRBJ2-3|TRBV28
CASSQWGASTDTQYF
>TRBJ2-7|TRBV9
CASSVAGGPTYEQYF
>TRBJ2-5|TRBV12-3/TRBV12-4
CASSLDRGWQTQYF
>TRBJ1-5|TRBV15
CATSYQGFGNQPQHF
>TRBJ2-3|TRBV28
CASTIISADTQYF
>TRBJ1-1|TRBV7-2
CASSFSGRVNTEAFF
>TRBJ1-5|TRBV5-1
CASSLGRGDSNQPQHF
>TRBJ2-1|TRBV15
CATREGRGRVNEQFF
>TRBJ2-7|TRBV14
CASSAGSEQYF
>TRBJ2-7|TRBV6-2/TRBV6-3
CASSYFYEQYF
>TRBJ2-3|TRBV4-2
CASSQDPPGGEADTQYF
>TRBJ2-4|TRBV6-1
CASSEVAKNIQYF
>TRBJ2-7|TRBV7-6
CASSTGLRTYEQYF
>TRBJ2-2|TRBV7-6
CASSLGAGMAGELFF
>TRBJ1-2|TRBV20-1
CSALPPYTIYGYTF
>TRBJ2-7|TRBV7-2
CASSLRREQYF
>TRBJ2-5|TRBV6-5
CASSYPGGGETQYF
>TRBJ2-1|TRBV12-3/TRBV12-4
CASSLVGGRSSYNEQFF
>TRBJ2-1|TRBV6-1
CASSLAGGFFF
>TRBJ2-2|TRBV7-9
CASSLGLVAGELFF
>TRBJ2-7|TRBV6-6
CASKPRVLDEQYF
>TRBJ1-1|TRBV5-1
CASRGLMNTEAFF
>TRBJ2-7|TRBV20-1
CSARDTSGPSYEQYF
>TRBJ2-3|TRBV12-5
CASGFVGDTQYF
>TRBJ1-5|TRBV5-1
CASSLAGANQPQHF
>TRBJ2-1|TRBV7-6
CASSSGTHEQFF
>TRBJ1-1|TRBV4-1
CASSQVDLGFMNTEAFF
>TRBJ2-1|TRBV14
CASSQLTSGVNEQFF